Below, 9 T cell receptor beta chains from the same sample are listed, as sequenced in a study of post-analysis software for immune sequencing data. General study findings and limits: Roughly five TRBV segments were more frequent in patients than controls; TRBV5-6, TRBV5-1 and TRBV20-1 belonged to this group.

TCR beta cDNA libraries had unique molecular identifiers. TCRdb re-derived calls from the PCR reads in MiXCR, one entry per CDR3 protein. The table shows around 260,000 distinct CDR3 sequences, with just over 35% occurring only once. Their recognized antigens are unknown. Material for sequencing was blood. The receptor set was obtained from a girl under 18 with multiple sclerosis.

This clonotype was picked up many times. The chain carries TRBV20-1 and TRBJ1-2; no firm D call. CDR1 is DFQATT and CDR2 is SNEGSKA in the germline V gene (reference sequence). V lost 3 bases to trimming and J lost 4 bases, with 12 bases between them. The CDR3 contains 13 residues. CDR3 DNA: TGCAGTGCTAGTCGACACATGAGCTATGGCTACACCTTC. Translation: CSASRHMSYGYTF.

This clonotype was seen ten or more times. The chain uses TRBV5-4 and TRBJ1-6; 7 positions match TRBD1. J gave up 0 bases and V 4 bases, and 13 bases lay outside the gene matches. Germline assignment: CDR1 SGHNT and CDR2 YYREEE (reference sequence). This CDR3 has 19 amino acids. CDR3 bases: TGTGCCAGCAGCCTTGACGGGGTGGGGGACAGCTCCTATAATTCACCCCTCCACTTT. Protein sequence: CASSLDGVGDSSYNSPLHF. The variable domain in full, completed from reference TRBV5-4 and TRBJ1-6, reads ETGVTQSPTHLIKTRGQQVTLRCSSQSGHNTVSWYQQALGQGPQFIFQYYREEENGRGNFPPRFSGLQFPNYSSELNVNALELDDSALYLCASSLDGVGDSSYNSPLHFGNGTRLTVT.

Of note for this clonotype: Being one base from a much bigger clone, this may be a read error. The chain links TRBV27 to TRBJ1-2; D call uncertain. The CDR3 contains 18 residues. V lost 4 bases and J 4 bases, leaving 25 bases between the germline ends. Germline CDR1 MNHEY, CDR2 SMNVEV (reference sequence). The CDR3: CASSSTGPGQSSSYGYTF. Written as DNA, the CDR3 is TGTGCCAGCAGTTCGACGGGCCCAGGCCAGTCCTCCAGCTATGGCTACACCTTC.

This clonotype was found many times. The V call is TRBV20-1, the J call TRBJ2-3; D not resolved. The CDR3 extends over 14 amino acids. CDR1 and CDR2 from the germline V gene are DFQATT and SNEGSKA (reference sequence). The CDR3 nucleotides read TGCAGCTATAGGCGCGGCCTTACCACAGATACGCAGTATTTT. Amino acids: CSYRRGLTTDTQYF.

Regarding this clonotype: It may be a read error: a sequence one base away is much more abundant. V is TRBV3-1 and J is TRBJ2-5; D ambiguous. The CDR3 contains 17 residues. The germline gives CDR1 LGHDT, CDR2 YNNKEL (reference sequence). Written as DNA, the CDR3 is TGTGCCGGCAGCCTTCCCCCGGTCGGCCTTAATCGGGAGACCCAGTACTTC. Amino acids: CAGSLPPVGLNRETQYF.

There are a few counts of this clonotype. The rearrangement uses TRBV4-1 and TRBJ1-5; TRBD1 agrees at 7 bases. CDR1 MGHRA and CDR2 YSYEKL come from the germline V gene. V gave up 3 bases and J gave up 0 bases; unmatched junction bases: 5. The CDR3 covers 16 residues. Here the CDR3 reads CASSHPTGNSNQPQHF. The CDR3 coding sequence is TGCGCCAGCAGCCATCCGACAGGGAATAGCAATCAGCCCCAGCATTTT.

This clonotype was picked up many times. This sequence joins TRBV28 and TRBJ1-6; 7 bases map to TRBD1. CDR1 and CDR2 (germline): MDHEN, SYDVKM. The CDR3 covers 13 residues. After removal of 8 bases from V and 8 bases from J, the junction contained 6 bases not matched to a gene. The DNA of the CDR3 is TGTGCCAGCCGTGACGACAGGGATTCACCCCTCCACTTT. It codes for CASRDDRDSPLHF.

Notes on this clonotype: Being one base from a much bigger clone, this may be a read error. The J gene is TRBJ2-5, the V gene TRBV3-1, with TRBD2 identical over 14 bases. J gave up 11 bases and V 6 bases, and 11 bases lay outside the gene matches. Germline V gene data show CDR1 as LGHDT and CDR2 as YNNKEL (reference sequence). The CDR3 is made up of 15 amino acids. The chain's CDR3 is CASRPGTSGSREQYF. The CDR3 coding sequence is TGTGCCAGCAGGCCGGGGACTAGCGGGAGTCGGGAGCAGTACTTC.

This clonotype was observed a handful of times. The CDR3 is CASSQDFVRGGYTF. In nucleotides, the CDR3 is TGCGCCAGCAGCCAAGATTTTGTCAGGGGTGGCTACACCTTC. The rearrangement links TRBV4-1 to TRBJ1-2; D is perhaps TRBD1 (6 bases). V dropped 0 bases and J dropped 7 bases, with 12 bases sitting between them. The CDR3 consists of 14 residues. The V gene's germline CDR1 is MGHRA and CDR2 YSYEKL.